The following is a TCR beta chain sequence with its context. Its antigen is not known. This sample is drawn from a study of T-cell memory formation after mild COVID-19. Study-level information: TCR clusters were largely donor specific.

The CDR3 totals 13 residues. Germline-derived CDR1 and CDR2 are GTSNPN and SVGIG (reference sequence). V trimming: 1 base; J trimming: 6 bases; junction bases outside the gene matches: 4. General study results and limits: Among clones contracting day 15 to 85, CD4/CD8 was balanced, whereas later expanders leaned CD4+.

TCRdb recomputed calls from the 5' RACE reads with MiXCR, one row per CDR3 protein. The sample lists hundreds of thousands of distinct CDR3 sequences; about an eighth were seen once. The V call is TRBV30, the J call TRBJ1-2, with 8 bases aligning to TRBD1. The sequenced sample consisted of PBMCs or a T cell subset sorted from them (not recorded which). The TCR sequence derives from a man between 18 and 35 years old who had mild COVID-19 (a few samples of this study predate the infection). Cell type and time point are not known. The CDR3 protein is CAWSATGAHGYTF. In nucleotides, the CDR3 is TGTGCCTGGAGTGCGACAGGGGCCCATGGCTACACCTTC.